This T cell receptor beta chain is drawn from a study of blood T cell repertoires in COVID-19. The method was immunoSEQ multiplex PCR; TCRdb's version includes in-frame clones alone and lacks a portion of them. Of roughly 100,000 clones listed, roughly 87% are singletons. The V gene's germline CDR1 is SGHAT and CDR2 FQNNGV. The CDR3 has 16 amino acids. With 2 bases clipped from V and 8 bases from J, the junction kept 7 bases outside the gene matches. The chain links TRBV11-2 to TRBJ2-1, with 12 bases identical to TRBD1. The source material was peripheral blood. The sequence came from a man aged 45-60 years in a cohort sampled during active COVID-19. The DNA for the CDR3 is TGTGCCAGCAGCTTACGAGGGGACAGGGGGCACGATGAGCAGTTCTTC. Translation: CASSLRGDRGHDEQFF.